The T cell receptor beta chain under discussion was sequenced for a study of T cells expressing NK-cell markers. Following a re-call of the 5' RACE reads, TCRdb has one entry per CDR3 protein and lacks DNA. The repertoire table contains 550,000 to 600,000 distinct CDR3 sequences. This CDR3 is 13 amino acids long. Germline CDR1 reads SGHTA; CDR2 reads FQGNSA. The clonotype was recovered from a man younger than 30 in good health. The sequencing input was blood T cells: a sorted CD56 or NKG2C T cell subset, CD4+ or CD8+ T cells, or bulk PBMC T cells (not recorded which). The chain is built from TRBV7-2 and TRBJ2-7; TCRdb lists TRBD2, though no DNA is available to test this call. The CDR3 reads CASSSERENEQYF.